The rows below give T cell receptor beta chains drawn from one sample of a study of T cells expressing NK-cell markers. TCRdb processed the 5' RACE reads again and assigns one entry to each CDR3 protein, with no DNA. With some 140,000 distinct CDR3 sequences in the sample, the ten largest clones hold around a third. Sequencing used blood T cells: a sorted CD56 or NKG2C T cell subset, CD4+ or CD8+ T cells, or bulk PBMC T cells (not recorded which). Every receptor here comes from a woman aged 50 to 60 in good health. Each CDR3 is given with its conserved first and last residue. Each record gives: V gene, J gene, CDR3 protein.

TRBV11-2	TRBJ2-4	CASSPDGGKNIQYF
TRBV11-3	TRBJ1-1	CASSDRQGPNTEAFF
TRBV6-2/TRBV6-3	TRBJ2-1	CATDDYNEQFF
TRBV2	TRBJ2-2	CASSESPGLGWNTGELFF
TRBV15	TRBJ2-3	CATSRDRAGGPADTQYF
TRBV2	TRBJ2-7	CASSDNRDRVYEQYF
TRBV4-2	TRBJ1-4	CASSQIRGGDGKLFF
TRBV7-8	TRBJ1-1	CASSSRLTSQGEAFF
TRBV4-1	TRBJ2-5	CASSQGPDRMWETQYF
TRBV2	TRBJ2-1	CASSDPSGRANNEQFF
TRBV28	TRBJ2-1	CASSFGVGDPPGNEQFF
TRBV6-5	TRBJ1-5	CASKGTGGNQPQHF
TRBV7-2	TRBJ2-1	CASSLTKFYNEQFF
TRBV7-2	TRBJ2-3	CASSIRTDSSTDTQYF
TRBV12-3/TRBV12-4	TRBJ2-1	CAIGGESSYNEQFF
TRBV4-2	TRBJ1-1	CASSPARAPEAFF
TRBV27	TRBJ2-3	CASNPGTSVGADTQYF
TRBV4-2	TRBJ2-3	CASSQGGPGSLADTQYF
TRBV5-1	TRBJ2-2	CASSPPGTGLAGELFF
TRBV3-1	TRBJ2-7	CASSQERGAVYEQYF
TRBV27	TRBJ2-1	CASRWSLSHNEQFF
TRBV10-3	TRBJ1-1	CAISESWGNTEAFF
TRBV20-1	TRBJ2-1	CSARTSTDNEQFF
TRBV27	TRBJ2-7	CATARGQASYEQYF
TRBV19	TRBJ2-2	CASSIRGGTGELFF
TRBV19	TRBJ2-1	CASSPVGGRANEQFF
TRBV4-2	TRBJ1-2	CASSQKPDSIGYTF
TRBV6-5	TRBJ1-1	CASLTGFSEAFF
TRBV11-2	TRBJ2-3	CASSLGQSGPTDTQYF
TRBV5-6	TRBJ2-1	CASSLWGVGVYYEQFF
TRBV3-1	TRBJ2-1	CASSNYHEQFF
TRBV7-9	TRBJ1-5	CAVRDRGGNQPQHF
TRBV24-1	TRBJ2-2	CATSDLRSGELFF
TRBV15	TRBJ1-2	CATSKRSDSYGYTF
TRBV3-1	TRBJ1-2	CASSHVTASFKGYTF
TRBV7-2	TRBJ2-5	CASSLPWDTLQETQYF
TRBV27	TRBJ2-1	CASSFGTSGSSLQFF
TRBV12-3/TRBV12-4	TRBJ1-1	CASSPGGEAFF
TRBV7-7	TRBJ2-5	CASSLAPRLAEETQYF
TRBV4-1	TRBJ2-5	CASSQDRGMSETQYF
TRBV24-1	TRBJ2-5	CATSESGGSIETQYF
TRBV5-6	TRBJ2-1	CASSPSVIAGEVEQFF